This passage covers 19 T cell receptor beta chains from one sample sequenced in a study of blood T cells in healthy people across ages. For the second PCR, which ran for about 7 to 11 cycles, a sample-barcoded 5' primer and a J-beta primer mix were used. Via MiXCR, TCRdb re-called the 5' RACE reads, giving one row per CDR3 protein. The repertoire holds hundreds of thousands of distinct CDR3 sequences, with about 42% as singletons. The sample taken for sequencing was blood. The receptors were sampled from a man aged 55 to 70 in good health.

The chain carries TRBV13 and TRBJ2-3, with D tentatively TRBD1 (5 bases). The V end was cut by 2 bases, the J end by 0 bases, with 12 bases between. In germline, CDR1 is PRHDT, CDR2 FYEKMQ (reference sequence). This CDR3 contains 16 residues. The CDR3 DNA reads as TGTGCCAGCAGCTTACGGACACCACTTAGCACAGATACGCAGTATTTT. Amino acid sequence: CASSLRTPLSTDTQYF.

CDR3 in DNA: TGTGCCAGCAGCCAGCTTGGGCTGGCAGGGGGTACAGATACGCAGTATTTT. It codes for CASSQLGLAGGTDTQYF. The chain couples TRBV27 to TRBJ2-3; 7 nucleotides match TRBD1. Germline V gene data show CDR1 as MNHEY and CDR2 as SMNVEV (reference sequence). Losses at the gene ends were 6 bases for V and 3 bases for J; bases not matched to a gene: 15. The CDR3 sequence is 17 residues long.

The chain employs TRBV28 and TRBJ2-1, with D tentatively TRBD2 (6 bases). The CDR3 contains 18 residues. CDR1 is MDHEN and CDR2 is SYDVKM in the germline V gene. The ends were cut back, 3 bases at V and 3 bases at J, with 21 bases in the middle. CDR3 DNA sequence: TGTGCCAGCAGTTTGGAGGGCCGAGGGCGTAAGATCTACAATGAGCAGTTCTTC. It yields the protein CASSLEGRGRKIYNEQFF.

The rearrangement joins TRBV29-1 to TRBJ2-7; TRBD1 aligns across 11 bases. Trimming took 1 base from V and 2 from J; bases not matched to a gene: 7. CDR3 length: 16 amino acids. Germline values: CDR1 SQVTM, CDR2 ANQGSEA. CDR3: CSVEGIPGQGAYEQYF. CDR3 coding DNA: TGCAGCGTTGAAGGGATACCGGGACAGGGGGCCTACGAGCAGTACTTC.

The chain recombines TRBV4-3 with TRBJ2-2; 8 bases agree with TRBD1. Germline V gives CDR1 LGHNA, CDR2 YSLEER. V lost 0 bases, J lost 2 bases, and 8 bases stayed unmatched. This CDR3 has 18 residues. CDR3 DNA sequence: TGCGCCAGCAGCCAAGACGGACAGGGCGGATTTAACACCGGGGAGCTGTTTTTT. The encoded protein is CASSQDGQGGFNTGELFF.

The chain joins TRBV27 to TRBJ1-5; weak D call: TRBD1 (5 bases). Germline-derived CDR1 and CDR2 are MNHEY and SMNVEV (reference sequence). V was shortened by 7 bases and J by 7 bases, with 17 bases between the two germline ends. The CDR3 contains 14 residues. CDR3 amino acids: CASKAGLPGQPQHF. CDR3 DNA: TGTGCCAGCAAGGCAGGGTTACCGGGACAGCCCCAGCATTTT.

The rearrangement uses TRBV29-1 and TRBJ1-2; 7 bases map to TRBD1. The germline V gene has CDR1 SQVTM and CDR2 ANQGSEA. V was clipped by 1 base and J by 0 bases; unmatched bases: 5. This CDR3 has 15 amino acids. The CDR3 loop is CSVEGGTDANYGYTF. The CDR3 DNA sequence: TGCAGCGTTGAAGGGGGGACAGATGCTAACTATGGCTACACCTTC.

This sequence joins TRBV20-1 and TRBJ2-2, with a weak D call TRBD2 (5 bases). This CDR3 spans 15 amino acids. Germline assignment: CDR1 DFQATT and CDR2 SNEGSKA (reference sequence). V was trimmed by 3 bases and J by 8 bases, leaving 19 bases between them. The CDR3 DNA is TGCAGTGCTAGTCGAGGGAGCAGTGTGGCTGGGGAGCTGTTTTTT. Translation gives CSASRGSSVAGELFF.

The CDR3 coding sequence is TGTGCCAGCAGCGAACTCGGGATTACCTACGAGCAGTACTTC. Amino acid sequence: CASSELGITYEQYF. The V call is TRBV14, the J call TRBJ2-7; D may be TRBD2 (5 bases). The V end lost 5 bases, the J end lost 2 bases, and 13 bases lay between the germline ends. Germline V gene lookup returns CDR1 SGHDN and CDR2 FVKESK. The CDR3 is made up of 14 amino acids.

This clonotype has ten or more counts. V usage is TRBV7-2 and J usage is TRBJ2-4; no definite D call. In germline, CDR1 is SGHTA, CDR2 FQGNSA. Trimming shortened V by 6 bases and J by 0 bases, and 9 bases separated the two germline ends. This CDR3 has 14 residues. The CDR3 coding sequence is TGTGCCAGCAGTTCAAGACTAGCCAAAAACATTCAGTACTTC. Amino acid sequence: CASSSRLAKNIQYF.

This sequence joins TRBV5-1 and TRBJ2-2, with 9 bases fitting TRBD2. Unmatched junction bases numbered 7, after V lost 9 bases and J lost 4 bases. This CDR3 is built from 14 residues. Germline values: CDR1 SGHRS, CDR2 YFSETQ. CDR3 nucleotides: TGCGCCACTGCGGGGGGGCCGAGCACCGGGGAGCTGTTTTTT. Its translation is CATAGGPSTGELFF.

The V call is TRBV7-2, the J call TRBJ2-1; D is unresolved. The CDR3 contains 11 residues. Germline values: CDR1 SGHTA, CDR2 FQGNSA. The V and J ends lost 5 bases and 8 bases respectively, with 7 bases between them. The CDR3 DNA reads TGTGCCAGCAGCCCCTCCCATGAGCAGTTCTTC. Translating it yields CASSPSHEQFF.

The J gene is TRBJ2-5, the V gene TRBV3-1; 10 positions agree with TRBD2. Germline CDR1 and CDR2: LGHDT and YNNKEL (reference sequence). The CDR3 extends over 16 amino acids. V was clipped by 4 bases and J by 2 bases; unmatched bases: 7. CDR3 nucleotides: TGTGCCAGCAGCCCGAGGGCTAGCGGGGGACAAGAGACCCAGTACTTC. This gives the protein CASSPRASGGQETQYF.

This clonotype was seen more than once but under ten times. This rearrangement joins TRBV3-1 to TRBJ2-3; D tentatively fits TRBD1 or TRBD2 (5 bases each). Trimming removed 1 base at V and 0 bases at J, with 14 bases between. Germline CDR1 LGHDT, CDR2 YNNKEL (reference sequence). The CDR3 loop spans 17 amino acids. The CDR3 DNA reads TGTGCCAGCAGCCAAGGGGGACGGGGAGCTAGCACAGATACGCAGTATTTT. Its translation: CASSQGGRGASTDTQYF.

This chain joins TRBV9 and TRBJ2-1, with 9 positions matching TRBD2. Germline V gene data show CDR1 as SGDLS and CDR2 as YYNGEE. CDR3 length: 17 amino acids. J lost 3 bases, V lost 4 bases, and 11 bases had no gene match. CDR3 protein: CASSPTGAGGLYNEQFF. The CDR3 nucleotides read TGTGCCAGCAGCCCTACCGGGGCGGGGGGGCTCTACAATGAGCAGTTCTTC.

This clonotype showed up just a few times. The CDR3 sequence is CASGGTGIYYYEQYF. The CDR3 DNA sequence: TGTGCCAGCGGGGGGACAGGGATATACTACTACGAGCAGTACTTC. The V gene is TRBV6-2 or TRBV6-3, the J gene TRBJ2-7; TRBD1 aligns across 9 bases. The CDR3 is made up of 15 amino acids. V shed 8 bases and J 3 bases; nucleotides not matched to a gene: 11. The V gene's germline CDR1 is MNHEY and CDR2 SVGEGT.

The V and J genes are TRBV4-3 and TRBJ2-1; TRBD1 matches 8 bases. The V segment lost 0 bases and the J segment 4 bases; nucleotides outside the gene matches: 2. This CDR3 has 15 residues. The germline V gene encodes CDR1 LGHNA and CDR2 YSLEER. CDR3 protein: CASSQDRTGYNEQFF. CDR3 nucleotide sequence: TGCGCCAGCAGCCAAGATAGGACAGGGTACAATGAGCAGTTCTTC.

This clonotype was seen once. The V gene is TRBV11-2, the J gene TRBJ2-3, with 7 bases matching TRBD1. Unmatched junction bases numbered 5, after V lost 2 bases and J lost 3 bases. Germline V gene sequence: CDR1 SGHAT, CDR2 FQNNGV. The CDR3 has 15 amino acids. CDR3 DNA sequence: TGTGCCAGCAGCTTACGGGACAGTTCTACAGATACGCAGTATTTT. Its protein is CASSLRDSSTDTQYF.

The chain combines TRBV4-3 with TRBJ2-1; D is possibly TRBD1 or TRBD2 (5 bases each). The J call may be mistaken, given a closer DNA end match to TRBJ2-7. CDR3 length equals 17 residues. Germline assignment: CDR1 LGHNA and CDR2 YSLEER. CDR3 sequence: CASQEVHGTSSYNEQYF. The CDR3 DNA follows: TGCGCCAGCCAAGAGGTCCATGGGACCAGCTCCTACAATGAGCAGTACTTC.